Listed below are T cell receptor beta chains from one sample, sequenced in a study of cytomegalovirus exposure and HLA in healthy donors. Method: immunoSEQ multiplex PCR; TCRdb's copy keeps in-frame clones and lacks some. In all, the sample yields some 150,000 clones. Sequencing was done on a sample of PBMCs. Receptors were obtained from a woman under 30 in good health and CMV-seronegative. Both conserved end residues are part of each CDR3. Fields, in order: CDR3 length, V gene, D gene, J gene, CDR3 DNA, CDR3 protein. The D gene is left open where the match is weak.

CDR3 length: 20; V gene: TRBV7-8; D gene: NA; J gene: TRBJ1-4; CDR3 DNA: TGTGCCAGCAGCTTAGGGGTCCGACGGACTACCTTGGGAACTAATGAAAAACTGTTTTTT; CDR3 protein: CASSLGVRRTTLGTNEKLFF
CDR3 length: 15; V gene: TRBV6-1; D gene: NA; J gene: TRBJ1-1; CDR3 DNA: TGTGCCAGCAGGCGGGACGGCCAATCGAACACTGAGGCTTTCTTT; CDR3 protein: CASRRDGQSNTEAFF
CDR3 length: 13; V gene: TRBV6-1; D gene: NA; J gene: TRBJ1-1; CDR3 DNA: TGTGCCAGCAGTGAAGACGGGTTGGCTGAAGCTTTCTTT; CDR3 protein: CASSEDGLAEAFF
CDR3 length: 15; V gene: TRBV5-6; D gene: TRBD1; J gene: TRBJ2-1; CDR3 DNA: TGTGCCAGCAGCGTCGGGACAGGGTTCTACAATGAGCAGTTCTTC; CDR3 protein: CASSVGTGFYNEQFF
CDR3 length: 12; V gene: TRBV5-6; D gene: NA; J gene: TRBJ2-3; CDR3 DNA: TGTGCCAGCAGCTTGGTCTTAGATACGCAGTATTTT; CDR3 protein: CASSLVLDTQYF
CDR3 length: 15; V gene: TRBV15; D gene: NA; J gene: TRBJ1-1; CDR3 DNA: TGTGCCACCAGCAGAGGGCGAAGGGGGAACACTGAAGCTTTCTTT; CDR3 protein: CATSRGRRGNTEAFF
CDR3 length: 14; V gene: TRBV9; D gene: TRBD2; J gene: TRBJ2-7; CDR3 DNA: TGTGCCAGCAGCGTAGAAGCGGGACCTTACGAGCAGTACTTC; CDR3 protein: CASSVEAGPYEQYF
CDR3 length: 13; V gene: TRBV4-3; D gene: NA; J gene: TRBJ1-1; CDR3 DNA: TGCGCCAGCAGCCGCCAACAGGGCACTGAAGCTTTCTTT; CDR3 protein: CASSRQQGTEAFF
CDR3 length: 16; V gene: TRBV7-9; D gene: NA; J gene: TRBJ2-5; CDR3 DNA: TGTGCCACCGCTTCCGCCCTCCAGGGGATGCAAGAGACCCAGTACTTC; CDR3 protein: CATASALQGMQETQYF
CDR3 length: 15; V gene: TRBV4-1; D gene: TRBD2; J gene: TRBJ2-7; CDR3 DNA: TGCGCCAGCAGCCAGGGACTAGCGGGATCCTACGAGCAGTACTTC; CDR3 protein: CASSQGLAGSYEQYF
CDR3 length: 19; V gene: TRBV7-9; D gene: TRBD2; J gene: TRBJ2-1; CDR3 DNA: TGTGCCAGCAGGGGATTCAGGGGTCGGGCGGGAGGTTCCTACAATGAGCAGTTCTTC; CDR3 protein: CASRGFRGRAGGSYNEQFF
CDR3 length: 15; V gene: TRBV15; D gene: NA; J gene: TRBJ1-4; CDR3 DNA: TGTGCCACCAGCAGAGATCCGACAGCTAATGAAAAACTGTTTTTT; CDR3 protein: CATSRDPTANEKLFF
CDR3 length: 15; V gene: TRBV4-2; D gene: NA; J gene: TRBJ2-1; CDR3 DNA: TGTGCCAGCAGCCAAGAACAGAGCTCCTACAATGAGCAGTTCTTC; CDR3 protein: CASSQEQSSYNEQFF
CDR3 length: 13; V gene: TRBV10-3; D gene: NA; J gene: TRBJ1-1; CDR3 DNA: TGTGCCATCAGCCAGACAGGAGGCACTGAAGCTTTCTTT; CDR3 protein: CAISQTGGTEAFF
CDR3 length: 16; V gene: TRBV7-8; D gene: TRBD2; J gene: TRBJ2-3; CDR3 DNA: TGTGCCAGCAGCGAGGGTAGACTAGCGGACACAGATACGCAGTATTTT; CDR3 protein: CASSEGRLADTDTQYF
CDR3 length: 14; V gene: TRBV5-1; D gene: NA; J gene: TRBJ1-1; CDR3 DNA: TGCGCCAGCAGCCAAGGGACGGGAGGGACTGAAGCTTTCTTT; CDR3 protein: CASSQGTGGTEAFF
CDR3 length: 15; V gene: TRBV5-8; D gene: NA; J gene: TRBJ2-1; CDR3 DNA: TGTGCCAGCAGCTTGCAGGGGGGCTCCTACAATGAGCAGTTCTTC; CDR3 protein: CASSLQGGSYNEQFF
CDR3 length: 15; V gene: TRBV6-5; D gene: NA; J gene: TRBJ2-2; CDR3 DNA: TGTGCCAGCATCGATCCAGGGTTAGACACCGGGGAGCTGTTTTTT; CDR3 protein: CASIDPGLDTGELFF
CDR3 length: 18; V gene: TRBV7-2; D gene: TRBD1; J gene: TRBJ1-1; CDR3 DNA: TGTGCCAGCAGCTTAGTGACAGGGGGCGCCGATATGAACACTGAAGCTTTCTTT; CDR3 protein: CASSLVTGGADMNTEAFF
CDR3 length: 17; V gene: TRBV5-8; D gene: TRBD1; J gene: TRBJ2-3; CDR3 DNA: TGTGCCAGCAGTCTCGACAGGGGCTCGGCTAGCACAGATACGCAGTATTTT; CDR3 protein: CASSLDRGSASTDTQYF
CDR3 length: 14; V gene: TRBV11-3; D gene: NA; J gene: TRBJ2-3; CDR3 DNA: TGTGCCAGCAGCTTAGGTACTAGTGTGGATACGCAGTATTTT; CDR3 protein: CASSLGTSVDTQYF
CDR3 length: 17; V gene: TRBV5-4; D gene: TRBD2; J gene: TRBJ2-1; CDR3 DNA: TGTGCCAGCAGCCCCGGGACTAGCAGGACCCTACACAATGAGCAGTTCTTC; CDR3 protein: CASSPGTSRTLHNEQFF
CDR3 length: 13; V gene: TRBV9; D gene: NA; J gene: TRBJ2-1; CDR3 DNA: TGTGCCAGCAGCCCCACGGGGGTCTCAGAGCAGTTCTTC; CDR3 protein: CASSPTGVSEQFF
CDR3 length: 14; V gene: TRBV6-1; D gene: TRBD1; J gene: TRBJ2-5; CDR3 DNA: TGTGCCAGCAGTGGGACAGGGAAAAAAGAGACCCAGTACTTC; CDR3 protein: CASSGTGKKETQYF
CDR3 length: 14; V gene: TRBV5-1; D gene: TRBD1; J gene: TRBJ1-2; CDR3 DNA: TGCGCCAGCAGCTTGACAGGGGTAACTATGCTCTACACCTTC; CDR3 protein: CASSLTGVTMLYTF
CDR3 length: 14; V gene: TRBV7-6; D gene: TRBD2; J gene: TRBJ2-1; CDR3 DNA: TGTGCCAGCGGAATAGCGGGCACCTACAATGAGCAGTTCTTC; CDR3 protein: CASGIAGTYNEQFF
CDR3 length: 15; V gene: TRBV5-1; D gene: TRBD1; J gene: TRBJ1-4; CDR3 DNA: TGCGCCAGCAGCGGGGGACAGGGTTTACGGGAAAAACTGTTTTTT; CDR3 protein: CASSGGQGLREKLFF
CDR3 length: 14; V gene: TRBV4-2; D gene: TRBD1; J gene: TRBJ2-7; CDR3 DNA: TGTGCCAGCAGCCAAGGGACAGGGCCCTACGAGCAGTACTTC; CDR3 protein: CASSQGTGPYEQYF
CDR3 length: 20; V gene: TRBV4-1; D gene: NA; J gene: TRBJ2-7; CDR3 DNA: TGCGCCAGCAGCAGAGGGAATAGCGCCAGGTTTAGTCAGTTTTACTACGAGCAGTACTTC; CDR3 protein: CASSRGNSARFSQFYYEQYF
CDR3 length: 14; V gene: TRBV7-2; D gene: NA; J gene: TRBJ2-3; CDR3 DNA: TGTGCCAGCAGCCCACTGACTAACACAGATACGCAGTATTTT; CDR3 protein: CASSPLTNTDTQYF
CDR3 length: 17; V gene: TRBV2; D gene: TRBD2; J gene: TRBJ2-5; CDR3 DNA: TGTGCCAGCAGTGAGGTGGCAGGACTAGGAGGACAAGAGACCCAGTACTTC; CDR3 protein: CASSEVAGLGGQETQYF
CDR3 length: 13; V gene: TRBV5-6; D gene: NA; J gene: TRBJ2-7; CDR3 DNA: TGTGCCAGCAGCCCGCCGGGGGGCTACGGGCAGTACTTC; CDR3 protein: CASSPPGGYGQYF
CDR3 length: 16; V gene: TRBV10-3; D gene: NA; J gene: TRBJ2-7; CDR3 DNA: TGTGCCATCAGTGAGTCGAGTCGGAGTTCGGACTACGAGCAGTACTTC; CDR3 protein: CAISESSRSSDYEQYF
CDR3 length: 15; V gene: TRBV18; D gene: NA; J gene: TRBJ2-2; CDR3 DNA: TGTGCCAGCTCACCAGGGGCCCTACCCACCGGGGAGCTGTTTTTT; CDR3 protein: CASSPGALPTGELFF
CDR3 length: 16; V gene: TRBV7-9; D gene: TRBD2; J gene: TRBJ2-2; CDR3 DNA: TGTGCCAGCAGCACGGGACTAGCGGGAGAAACCGGGGAGCTGTTTTTT; CDR3 protein: CASSTGLAGETGELFF
CDR3 length: 12; V gene: TRBV21-1; D gene: NA; J gene: TRBJ2-5; CDR3 DNA: TGTGCCAGCAGCAAACCCCCGGAGACCCAGTACTTC; CDR3 protein: CASSKPPETQYF
CDR3 length: 16; V gene: TRBV11-2; D gene: TRBD1; J gene: TRBJ2-1; CDR3 DNA: TGTGCCAGCAGCATCCACAGGGGGAGCTCCTACAATGAGCAGTTCTTC; CDR3 protein: CASSIHRGSSYNEQFF
CDR3 length: 13; V gene: TRBV29-1; D gene: NA; J gene: TRBJ2-3; CDR3 DNA: TGCAGCGTTGACCCAGTTAGCACAGATACGCAGTATTTT; CDR3 protein: CSVDPVSTDTQYF
CDR3 length: 17; V gene: TRBV14; D gene: NA; J gene: TRBJ2-3; CDR3 DNA: TGTGCCAGCAGCCAAGGGTGGCTAAGATCGGGGAGAGATACGCAGTATTTT; CDR3 protein: CASSQGWLRSGRDTQYF
CDR3 length: 16; V gene: TRBV18; D gene: NA; J gene: TRBJ1-3; CDR3 DNA: TGTGCCAGCTCACCAAGCCAGGGGAACTCTGGAAACACCATATATTTT; CDR3 protein: CASSPSQGNSGNTIYF
CDR3 length: 16; V gene: TRBV23-1; D gene: NA; J gene: TRBJ1-5; CDR3 DNA: TGCGCCAGCAGTCAATCAGGGGTTGGCGGCAATCAGCCCCAGCATTTT; CDR3 protein: CASSQSGVGGNQPQHF
CDR3 length: 16; V gene: TRBV9; D gene: TRBD2; J gene: TRBJ2-3; CDR3 DNA: TGTGCCAGCAGCGTACCCCTAGCGGAAAGCACAGATACGCAGTATTTT; CDR3 protein: CASSVPLAESTDTQYF
CDR3 length: 13; V gene: TRBV9; D gene: NA; J gene: TRBJ2-4; CDR3 DNA: TGTGCCAGCGCCCCCGGGGGATCTACCATTCAGTACTTC; CDR3 protein: CASAPGGSTIQYF